Following are 21 T cell receptor beta chains from one sample sequenced in a study of CD8 T cells in Susac syndrome. It was with random hexamers that roughly 0.5 to 1 ug RNA was reverse transcribed. TCRdb itself ran the immunoSEQ multiplex PCR reads through MiXCR, one entry per CDR3 protein. The sample holds around 300,000 distinct CDR3 sequences, approximately 85% seen once. The specimen was CD8+ T cells from PBMCs. These receptors came from a human donor with multiple sclerosis.

This sequence joins TRBV6-9 and TRBJ2-7; D uncertain. This CDR3 spans 16 amino acids. Trimming took 0 bases from V and 3 from J, leaving 15 bases between them. CDR1 and CDR2 (germline): MNHGY, SVAAGI. As DNA, the CDR3 is TGTGCCAGCAGTTATTCCCAGGATCCCGGCATCTACGAGCAGTACTTC. This encodes CASSYSQDPGIYEQYF.

J is TRBJ2-2 and V is TRBV7-9, with D hard to call. V gave up 3 bases and J gave up 6 bases, with 5 bases separating them. The CDR3 length is 12 residues. Germline CDR1 is SEHNR and CDR2 is FQNEAQ (reference sequence). CDR3 DNA: TGTGCCAGCAGCTTGGGTCCCGGGGAGCTGTTTTTT. Protein sequence: CASSLGPGELFF.

J is TRBJ1-1 and V is TRBV27, with D possibly being TRBD1 (5 bases). Per the germline V gene, CDR1 is MNHEY and CDR2 is SMNVEV (reference sequence). This CDR3 comprises 12 residues. V lost 5 bases to trimming and J lost 4 bases, with 8 bases between them. The CDR3 reads CASSRGATEAFF. As DNA, the CDR3 is TGTGCCAGCAGTAGAGGGGCCACTGAAGCTTTCTTT.

The V gene is TRBV6-5, the J gene TRBJ2-1; D is possibly TRBD1 (6 bases). The V end was cut by 0 bases, the J end by 6 bases, with 18 bases between. The CDR3 contains 17 residues. From germline, CDR1 is MNHEY and CDR2 SVGAGI. The CDR3 sequence: CASSYSGGHSPSNEQFF. The DNA of the CDR3 is TGTGCCAGCAGTTACTCTGGGGGACATAGTCCGAGCAATGAGCAGTTCTTC.

V gene TRBV7-2 combines with J gene TRBJ2-7; D possibly corresponds to TRBD1 (6 bases). Germline loops: CDR1 SGHTA, CDR2 FQGNSA. The CDR3 has 14 amino acids. V was pared by 1 base and J by 3 bases, with 10 bases between. CDR3 sequence reads: CASSLGATGYEQYF. In DNA form, the CDR3 reads TGTGCCAGCAGCTTAGGGGCGACAGGCTACGAGCAGTACTTC. The full variable domain, completed using reference TRBV7-2 and TRBJ2-7, is GAGVSQSPSNKVTEKGKDVELRCDPISGHTALYWYRQSLGQGLEFLIYFQGNSAPDKSGLPSDRFSAERTGGSVSTLTIQRTQQEDSAVYLCASSLGATGYEQYFGPGTRLTVT.

The chain recombines TRBV13 with TRBJ1-4, with TRBD1 matching 9 bases. Losses at the gene ends were 0 bases for V and 8 bases for J; bases not matched to a gene: 7. The CDR3 has 16 amino acids. CDR1 PRHDT and CDR2 FYEKMQ come from the germline V gene (reference sequence). DNA of the CDR3: TGTGCCAGCAGCTTAGGCGGGGGGACAGGGAACGAAAAACTGTTTTTT. Encoded protein: CASSLGGGTGNEKLFF.

The V and J genes are TRBV27 and TRBJ2-1; either TRBD1 or TRBD2 may fit D (6 bases each). V was trimmed by 1 base and J by 10 bases, leaving 8 bases between them. CDR1 MNHEY and CDR2 SMNVEV come from the germline V gene (reference sequence). The CDR3 is 12 amino acids. DNA for the CDR3: TGTGCCAGCAGTTTATTAGGGGGGGAGCAGTTCTTC. Translation gives CASSLLGGEQFF.

V and J are TRBV19 and TRBJ2-1, with D possibly matching TRBD2 (6 bases). V lost 5 bases to trimming and J lost 2 bases, with 16 bases between them. Germline assignment: CDR1 LNHDA and CDR2 SQIVND (reference sequence). The CDR3 length is 16 residues. The DNA for the CDR3 is TGTGCCAGTAGTCTACTCGGGGGTGCGGCCTACAATGAGCAGTTCTTC. Its protein product is CASSLLGGAAYNEQFF.

The J gene is TRBJ2-1, the V gene TRBV6-2 or TRBV6-3; 8 bases align to TRBD2. The ends lost 3 bases at V and 4 bases at J; junction bases unmatched: 11. The CDR3 is made up of 17 amino acids. The germline V gene encodes CDR1 MNHEY and CDR2 SVGEGT. The CDR3 region has the DNA TGTGCCAGCAGTTATCTCCGGCGGGAGGTCACGTACAATGAGCAGTTCTTC. Translation: CASSYLRREVTYNEQFF.

J is TRBJ1-5 and V is TRBV5-1; possibly TRBD1 for D (6 bases). From germline, CDR1 is SGHRS and CDR2 YFSETQ. CDR3 length: 15 amino acids. Deletions cut 4 bases from V and 5 bases from J, with 16 bases between. This CDR3 is CASSVGQGKDQPQHF. CDR3 coding DNA: TGCGCCAGCAGCGTCGGGCAGGGGAAGGATCAGCCCCAGCATTTT.

The chain has TRBV5-6 and TRBJ2-3; D not resolved. Germline V gene lookup returns CDR1 SGHDT and CDR2 YYEEEE. Trimming took 6 bases from V and 0 from J, leaving 17 bases between them. This CDR3 is built from 16 residues. The CDR3 DNA sequence: TGTGCCAGCATCAGACCCATCCGTTCTAGCACAGATACGCAGTATTTT. Translation gives CASIRPIRSSTDTQYF.

The chain employs TRBV4-2 and TRBJ2-7; TRBD2 matches at 9 bases. J lost 4 bases, V lost 3 bases, and 7 bases had no gene match. The CDR3 contains 15 residues. Germline CDR1 reads LGHNA; CDR2 reads YNFKEQ. This chain's CDR3 is CASSHLSGSAYEQYF. CDR3 DNA sequence: TGTGCCAGCAGCCACCTTAGCGGGAGCGCATACGAGCAGTACTTC.

This chain connects TRBV2 to TRBJ1-5; 7 positions agree with TRBD1. V lost 4 bases, J lost 0 bases, and 6 bases stayed unmatched. CDR1 is SNHLY, CDR2 FYNNEI, per germline. The CDR3 totals 16 residues. The CDR3 nucleotides are TGTGCCAGCAGTGGAGGGGGCGTATATAGCAATCAGCCCCAGCATTTT. This codes for CASSGGGVYSNQPQHF.

CDR3 region: CATSDPTGSYGYTF. CDR3 nucleotide sequence: TGTGCCACCAGTGACCCGACAGGGAGCTATGGCTACACCTTC. The chain recombines TRBV24-1 with TRBJ1-2; 7 bases agree with TRBD1. Germline V gene lookup returns CDR1 KGHDR and CDR2 SFDVKD. The CDR3 totals 14 residues. Trimming removed 4 bases from V and 4 bases from J; junction bases left unmatched: 5.

V is TRBV7-9 and J is TRBJ2-1; a weak D match, TRBD1 (5 bases). This CDR3 is built from 12 residues. V was cut by 1 base and J by 7 bases, with 5 bases left in between. Germline CDR1 SEHNR, CDR2 FQNEAQ (reference sequence). DNA for the CDR3: TGTGCCAGCAGCTTAGACAGGAATGAGCAGTTCTTC. Its translation is CASSLDRNEQFF. Using reference TRBV7-9 and TRBJ2-1 for the parts outside the CDR3, the full variable domain is DTGVSQNPRHKITKRGQNVTFRCDPISEHNRLYWYRQTLGQGPEFLTYFQNEAQLEKSRLLSDRFSAERPKGSFSTLEIQRTEQGDSAMYLCASSLDRNEQFFGPGTRLTVL.

In its sample, this clonotype was seen a few times. This CDR3 is CASSWGASGQDYNEQFF. The CDR3 DNA follows: TGTGCCAGCAGCTGGGGTGCCTCCGGACAGGATTACAATGAGCAGTTCTTC. The gene calls are TRBV5-5 and TRBJ2-1; 7 bases map to TRBD1. The ends lost 3 bases at V and 4 bases at J; junction bases unmatched: 13. Germline V gene sequence: CDR1 SGHKS, CDR2 YYEKEE (reference sequence). This CDR3 has 17 amino acids. Using reference TRBV5-5 and TRBJ2-1 for the parts outside the CDR3, the full variable domain is DAGVTQSPTHLIKTRGQQVTLRCSPISGHKSVSWYQQVLGQGPQFIFQYYEKEERGRGNFPDRFSARQFPNYSSELNVNALLLGDSALYLCASSWGASGQDYNEQFFGPGTRLTVL.

This clonotype was counted only a few times. This chain links TRBV3-1 with TRBJ2-7; 9 bases fit TRBD2. V trimming: 3 bases; J trimming: 2 bases; junction bases outside the gene matches: 8. The V gene's germline CDR1 is LGHDT and CDR2 YNNKEL (reference sequence). This CDR3 is built from 16 residues. This chain's CDR3 is CASSQGQTSGAYEQYF. In DNA form, the CDR3 reads TGTGCCAGCAGCCAGGGGCAGACTAGCGGAGCCTACGAGCAGTACTTC.

The chain uses TRBV15 and TRBJ2-2; 7 nucleotides match TRBD1. The germline V gene has CDR1 LNHNV and CDR2 YYDKDF (reference sequence). CDR3 length equals 14 residues. The trim removed 9 bases at V and 4 bases at J, leaving 8 bases unmatched. CDR3 region: CATTGKLGTGELFF. DNA for the CDR3: TGTGCCACGACAGGGAAGTTGGGCACCGGGGAGCTGTTTTTT.

V and J are TRBV6-5 and TRBJ2-7; the D call may be TRBD1 or TRBD2 (5 bases each). This CDR3 region has 14 residues. V lost 2 bases to trimming and J lost 1 base, with 9 bases between them. CDR1 is MNHEY and CDR2 is SVGAGI in the germline V gene. DNA of the CDR3: TGTGCCAGCAGTTACGGGACCCAGTCCTACGAGCAGTACTTC. Amino acids: CASSYGTQSYEQYF.

This CDR3 reads CASSYGELAVETQYF. DNA of the CDR3: TGTGCCAGCAGTTATGGGGAACTAGCGGTGGAGACCCAGTACTTC. The chain has TRBV6-5 and TRBJ2-5; 8 bases are shared with TRBD2. V shed 3 bases and J 5 bases; nucleotides not matched to a gene: 8. This CDR3 region has 15 residues. Germline assignment: CDR1 MNHEY and CDR2 SVGAGI.

The chain uses TRBV24-1 and TRBJ2-1, with unresolved D. The V and J ends lost 6 bases and 6 bases respectively, with 5 bases between them. The germline gives CDR1 KGHDR, CDR2 SFDVKD. The CDR3 spans 11 residues. CDR3 amino acids: CATSRGNEQFF. The CDR3, as DNA: TGTGCCACCAGTCGCGGCAATGAGCAGTTCTTC.